The clone carrying this T cell receptor beta chain appeared many times. Its antigen is not identified. The time point was: newly diagnosed GD, antithyroid drugs for less than 3 months. Isolated PBMC RNA provided the starting material for the TCR library. V lost 5 bases and J lost 0, with 11 bases in between. The V gene's germline CDR1 is LNHDA and CDR2 SQIVND (reference sequence). The CDR3 totals 15 residues. These data originate in a study of regulatory T cells in long-lasting Graves disease. In the study overall: Graves' patients, diagnosed recently, had received antithyroid drugs under 3 months.

Study outcomes and limitations: The persistent group shared about 2,500 public clonotypes, more than the roughly 970 shared by new patients.

Researchers made TCR beta libraries by using iRepertoire HTBI primers and running Arm-PCR on CDR3 regions. TCRdb ran MiXCR on the multiplex PCR reads and lists one entry per CDR3 protein. The table includes around 250,000 distinct CDR3 sequences, 15% to 20% detected once. This sample was also put to use in a study of T cells in Graves' hyperthyroidism and ophthalmopathy.

The clonotype originates from a young woman with Graves disease. The chain is built from TRBV19 and TRBJ1-5; D perhaps matches TRBD1 (5 bases). The source material was peripheral blood mononuclear cells (PBMCs), sampled at new diagnosis, from a patient treated with antithyroid drugs. The CDR3 coding sequence is TGTGCCAGTAGTGGGGGAGGAGGTAGCAATCAGCCCCAGCATTTT. Protein product: CASSGGGGSNQPQHF.